Sequencing of this TCR beta chain was carried out in a study of T cell responses to AZD1222 COVID-19 vaccine. Findings and caveats of the study: Donors in the cohort were predominantly white British and more often female, and clonal diversity was possibly underestimated. It was only after the peak T cell response that any repertoires were sampled.

Here immunoSEQ multiplex PCR was the method, and the copy in TCRdb shows in-frame clones only, minus some. This sample has about 150,000 clones, with 75% to 85% found just once. This clone was seen only once. The antigen is unknown. Trimming left V 4 bases short and J 12 bases short, with 13 bases between. The CDR3 totals 12 residues. CDR1 SEHNR and CDR2 FQNEAQ come from the germline V gene (reference sequence). This specimen was peripheral blood, taken 28 days after the second dose of the MenACWY control vaccine. The rearrangement uses TRBV7-9 and TRBJ1-3; D perhaps matches TRBD1 (5 bases). This receptor was obtained from an adult who received the MenACWY meningococcal vaccine as a control. For the CDR3, the DNA is TGTGCCAGCAGCTCGTCCCAGGGAGTCATATATTTT. It yields the protein CASSSSQGVIYF.